Listed here is a single T cell receptor beta chain. These data belong to a study of blood T cell repertoires in COVID-19. In the study's own analysis: For nucleated cells, counts were estimated from reference gene primer amplification. Only in-frame clones appear in the TCRdb table, and some are missing; sequencing was by immunoSEQ multiplex PCR. V, J and clone size are taken as reported in that table, and D and trimming were inferred from the DNA itself. This table holds fewer than 200,000 clones, roughly 84% found once. Sequencing was done on a sample of peripheral blood. The clonotype comes from a woman aged 80 or older with acute or convalescent COVID-19.

CDR3 protein: CAWSYQGNTIYF. The DNA of the CDR3 is TGTGCCTGGAGTTACCAGGGAAACACCATATATTTT. This chain links TRBV30 with TRBJ1-3, with D uncertain. The V end was cut by 2 bases, the J end by 4 bases, with 6 bases between. CDR1 GTSNPN and CDR2 SVGIG come from the germline V gene (reference sequence). This CDR3 is 12 amino acids long.